This entry is about one TCR beta chain. This entry belongs to a study of blood T cell repertoires in COVID-19. The wider study: PBMCs, B-cell-depleted T cells, or T cells were the source of the cDNA or gDNA that made up the material.

Individuals aged about 18 to 89 years were recruited from roughly 23 US areas. Recovery meant two consecutive negative NP/OP PCR tests, professional clearance, or resolved symptoms. CDR1 is MGHRA, CDR2 YSYEKL, per germline. This CDR3 region has 15 residues. The ends lost 6 bases at V and 6 bases at J; junction bases unmatched: 9. Authors' data handling: Reference gene primers were amplified, and this amplification served to estimate nucleated cell counts. The method was immunoSEQ multiplex PCR; TCRdb's version includes in-frame clones alone and lacks a portion of them. V and J calls and clone size come straight from that table; D and trimming were deduced from the DNA. The data hold approximately 300,000 clones, with 87% observed a single time.

The TCR comes from a woman in her 30s who had recovered from COVID-19. What was sequenced was PBMCs or T cells enriched from blood (not recorded which). The chain recombines TRBV4-1 with TRBJ2-2, with 8 bases identical to TRBD1. CDR3 region: CASSFSGGRPGELFF. DNA of the CDR3: TGCGCCAGCAGTTTCTCAGGGGGCCGCCCCGGGGAGCTGTTTTTT.